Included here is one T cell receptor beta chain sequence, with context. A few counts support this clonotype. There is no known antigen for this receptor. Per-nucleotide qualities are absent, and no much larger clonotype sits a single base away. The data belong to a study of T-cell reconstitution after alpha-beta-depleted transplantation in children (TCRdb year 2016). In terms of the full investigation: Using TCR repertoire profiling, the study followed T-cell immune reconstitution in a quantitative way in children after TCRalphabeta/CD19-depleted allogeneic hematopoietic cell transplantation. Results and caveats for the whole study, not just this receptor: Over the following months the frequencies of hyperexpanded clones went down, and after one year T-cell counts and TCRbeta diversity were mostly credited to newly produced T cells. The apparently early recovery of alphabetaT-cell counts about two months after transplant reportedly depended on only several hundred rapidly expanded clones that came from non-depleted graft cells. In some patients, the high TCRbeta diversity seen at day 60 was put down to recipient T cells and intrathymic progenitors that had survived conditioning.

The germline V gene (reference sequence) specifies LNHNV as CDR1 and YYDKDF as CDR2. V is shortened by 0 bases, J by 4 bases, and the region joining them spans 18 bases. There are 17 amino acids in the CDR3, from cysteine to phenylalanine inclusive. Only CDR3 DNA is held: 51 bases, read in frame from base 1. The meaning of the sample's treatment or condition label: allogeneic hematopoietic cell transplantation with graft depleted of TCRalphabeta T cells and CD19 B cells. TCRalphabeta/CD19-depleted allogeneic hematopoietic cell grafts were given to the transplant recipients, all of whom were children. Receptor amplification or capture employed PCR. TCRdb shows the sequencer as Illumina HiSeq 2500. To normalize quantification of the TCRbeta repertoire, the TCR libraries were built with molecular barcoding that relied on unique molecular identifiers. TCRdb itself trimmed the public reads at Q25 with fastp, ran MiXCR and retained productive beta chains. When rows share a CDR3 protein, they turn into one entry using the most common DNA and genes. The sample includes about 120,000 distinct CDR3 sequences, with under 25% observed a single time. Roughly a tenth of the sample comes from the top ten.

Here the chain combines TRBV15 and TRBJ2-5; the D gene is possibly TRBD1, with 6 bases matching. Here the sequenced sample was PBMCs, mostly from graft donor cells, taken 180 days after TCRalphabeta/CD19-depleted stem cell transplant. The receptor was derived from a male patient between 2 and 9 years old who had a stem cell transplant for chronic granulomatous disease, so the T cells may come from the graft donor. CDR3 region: CATSRDVFGQRGETQYF. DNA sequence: TGTGCCACCAGCAGAGATGTCTTCGGACAGAGGGGAGAGACCCAGTACTTC.